This section outlines one TCR beta chain sequence together with its context. The CDR3 is 15 residues long. Germline CDR1 reads LNHDA; CDR2 reads SQIVND (reference sequence). Germline trimming cut 5 bases from V and 6 bases from J; bases unmatched to any gene: 6. This record belongs to a study of blood T cell repertoires in COVID-19. Measured with immunoSEQ multiplex PCR; TCRdb has only the in-frame clones, and not every one. The sample lists about 140,000 clones; roughly 84% were seen once. This TCR was recovered from a man under 40 with COVID-19, enrolled during active disease. Sequencing was done on a sample of peripheral blood. The V call is TRBV19, the J call TRBJ2-2; 10 nucleotides agree with TRBD1. CDR3 nucleotide sequence: TGTGCCAGTAGTGCCGACAGGGGGCTGGCCGGGGAGCTGTTTTTT. Its protein is CASSADRGLAGELFF.